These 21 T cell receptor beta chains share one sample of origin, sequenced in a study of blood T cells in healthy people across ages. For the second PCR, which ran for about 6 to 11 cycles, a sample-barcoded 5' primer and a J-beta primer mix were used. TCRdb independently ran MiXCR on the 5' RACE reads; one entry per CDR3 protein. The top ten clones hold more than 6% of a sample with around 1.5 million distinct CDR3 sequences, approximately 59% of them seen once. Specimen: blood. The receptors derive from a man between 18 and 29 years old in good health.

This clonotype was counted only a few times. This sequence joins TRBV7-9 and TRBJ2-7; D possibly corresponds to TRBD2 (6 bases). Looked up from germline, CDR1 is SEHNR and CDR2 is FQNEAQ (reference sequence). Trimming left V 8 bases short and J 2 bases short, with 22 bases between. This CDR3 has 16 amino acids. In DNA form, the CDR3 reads TGTGCCAGCTCCTCCCCCCCCCGGGAGAGAACCTACGAGCAGTACTTC. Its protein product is CASSSPPRERTYEQYF.

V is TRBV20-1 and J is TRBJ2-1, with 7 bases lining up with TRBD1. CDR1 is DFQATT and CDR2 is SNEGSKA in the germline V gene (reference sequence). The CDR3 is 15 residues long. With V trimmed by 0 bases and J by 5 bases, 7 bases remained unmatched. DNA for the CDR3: TGCAGTGCTAGAGACACAGGGGTTGGCAACAATGAGCAGTTCTTC. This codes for CSARDTGVGNNEQFF.

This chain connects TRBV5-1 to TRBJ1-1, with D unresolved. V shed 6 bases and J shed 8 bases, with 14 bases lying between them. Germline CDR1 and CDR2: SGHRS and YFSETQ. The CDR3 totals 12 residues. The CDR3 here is CASILKPGEAFF. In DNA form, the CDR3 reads TGCGCCAGCATCTTAAAGCCCGGCGAAGCTTTCTTT.

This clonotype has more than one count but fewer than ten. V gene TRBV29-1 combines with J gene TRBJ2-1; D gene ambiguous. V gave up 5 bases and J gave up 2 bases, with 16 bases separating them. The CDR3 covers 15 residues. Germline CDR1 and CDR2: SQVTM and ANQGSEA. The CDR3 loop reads CSVLSSASPYNEQFF. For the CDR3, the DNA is TGCAGCGTTCTGTCCAGCGCATCACCCTACAATGAGCAGTTCTTC.

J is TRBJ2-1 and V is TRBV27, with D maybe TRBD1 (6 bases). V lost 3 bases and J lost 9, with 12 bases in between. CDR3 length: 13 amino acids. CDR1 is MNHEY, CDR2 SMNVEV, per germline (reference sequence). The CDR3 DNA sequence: TGTGCCAGCAGTTTCCCAGGGGTGGTTGAGCAGTTCTTC. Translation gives CASSFPGVVEQFF.

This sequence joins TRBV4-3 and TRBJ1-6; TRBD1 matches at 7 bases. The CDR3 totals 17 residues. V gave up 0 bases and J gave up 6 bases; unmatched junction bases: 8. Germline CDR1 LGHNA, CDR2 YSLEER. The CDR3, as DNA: TGCGCCAGCAGCCAAGATTGGGGGACAGTTCTTAATTCACCCCTCCACTTT. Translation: CASSQDWGTVLNSPLHF.

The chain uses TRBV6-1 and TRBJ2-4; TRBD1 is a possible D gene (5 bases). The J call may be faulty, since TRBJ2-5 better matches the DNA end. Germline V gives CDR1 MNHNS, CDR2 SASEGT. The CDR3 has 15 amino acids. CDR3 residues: CAVGQPHLIQETQYF. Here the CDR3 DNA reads TGTGCCGTGGGGCAGCCCCACCTTATACAAGAGACCCAGTACTTC.

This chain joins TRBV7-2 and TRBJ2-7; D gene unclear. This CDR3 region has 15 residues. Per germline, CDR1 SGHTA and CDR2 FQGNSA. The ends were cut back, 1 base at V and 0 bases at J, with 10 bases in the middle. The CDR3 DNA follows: TGTGCCAGCAGCTTAGAACCGCTGAACTCCTACGAGCAGTACTTC. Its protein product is CASSLEPLNSYEQYF. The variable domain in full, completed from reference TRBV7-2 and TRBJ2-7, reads GAGVSQSPSNKVTEKGKDVELRCDPISGHTALYWYRQSLGQGLEFLIYFQGNSAPDKSGLPSDRFSAERTGGSVSTLTIQRTQQEDSAVYLCASSLEPLNSYEQYFGPGTRLTVT.

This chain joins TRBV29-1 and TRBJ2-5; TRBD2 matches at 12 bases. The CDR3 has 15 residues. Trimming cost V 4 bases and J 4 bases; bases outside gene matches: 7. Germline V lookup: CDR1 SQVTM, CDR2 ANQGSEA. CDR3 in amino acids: CSVGLAGGSGETQYF. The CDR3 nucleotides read TGCAGCGTTGGGCTAGCGGGAGGGTCCGGAGAGACCCAGTACTTC.

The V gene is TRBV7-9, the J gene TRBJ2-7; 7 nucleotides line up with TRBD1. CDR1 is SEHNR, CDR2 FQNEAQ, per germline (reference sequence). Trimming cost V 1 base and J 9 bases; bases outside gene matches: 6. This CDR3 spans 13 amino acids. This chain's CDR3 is CASSLGQGKMQYF. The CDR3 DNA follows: TGTGCCAGCAGCTTAGGACAGGGAAAAATGCAGTACTTC.

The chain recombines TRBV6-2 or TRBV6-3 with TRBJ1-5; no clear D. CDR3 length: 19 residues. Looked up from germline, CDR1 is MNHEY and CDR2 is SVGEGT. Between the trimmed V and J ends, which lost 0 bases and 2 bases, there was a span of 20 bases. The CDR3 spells CASSYSNLGTALGNQPQHF. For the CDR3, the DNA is TGTGCCAGCAGTTACTCGAATCTAGGAACAGCCCTCGGCAATCAGCCCCAGCATTTT.

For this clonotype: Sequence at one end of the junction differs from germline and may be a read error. CDR3 residues: CAGSQGTSGGDEQYF. The CDR3 region has the DNA TGCGCCGGCAGCCAGGGTACTAGCGGGGGAGATGAGCAGTACTTC. V and J are TRBV4-1 and TRBJ2-7, with 11 nucleotides matching TRBD2. The CDR3 has 15 residues. Looked up from germline, CDR1 is MGHRA and CDR2 is YSYEKL.

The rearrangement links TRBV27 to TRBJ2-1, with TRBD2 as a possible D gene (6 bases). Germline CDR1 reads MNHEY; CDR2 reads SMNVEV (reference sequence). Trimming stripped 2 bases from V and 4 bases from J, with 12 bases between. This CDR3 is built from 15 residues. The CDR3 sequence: CASSLGSGNYNEQFF. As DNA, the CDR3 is TGTGCCAGCAGTTTAGGTAGCGGAAATTACAATGAGCAGTTCTTC.

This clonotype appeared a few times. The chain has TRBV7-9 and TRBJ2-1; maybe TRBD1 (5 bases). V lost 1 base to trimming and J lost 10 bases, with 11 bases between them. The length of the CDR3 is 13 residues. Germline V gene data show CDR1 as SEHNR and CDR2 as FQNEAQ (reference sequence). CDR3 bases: TGTGCCAGCAGCTTAGGGCCGACAGCGGAGCAGTTCTTC. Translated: CASSLGPTAEQFF.

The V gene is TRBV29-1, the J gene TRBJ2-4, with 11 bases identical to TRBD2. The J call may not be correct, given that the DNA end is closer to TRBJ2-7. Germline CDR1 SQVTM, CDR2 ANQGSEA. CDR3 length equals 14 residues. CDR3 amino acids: CSVSPGLADYEQYF. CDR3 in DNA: TGCAGCGTTTCCCCGGGACTAGCGGATTACGAGCAGTACTTC.

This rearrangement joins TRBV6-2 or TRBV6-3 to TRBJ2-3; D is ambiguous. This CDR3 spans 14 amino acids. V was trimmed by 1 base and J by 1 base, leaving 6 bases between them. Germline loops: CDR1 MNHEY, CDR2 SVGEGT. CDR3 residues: CASSYYLGTDTQYF. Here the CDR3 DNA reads TGTGCCAGCAGTTACTACCTCGGCACAGATACGCAGTATTTT.

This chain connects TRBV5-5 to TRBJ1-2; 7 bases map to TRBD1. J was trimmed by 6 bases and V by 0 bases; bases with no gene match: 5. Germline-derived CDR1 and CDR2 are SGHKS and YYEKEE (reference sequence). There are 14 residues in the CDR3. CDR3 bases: TGTGCCAGCAGCTTGGAACGGGACAGAAATGGCTACACCTTC. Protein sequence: CASSLERDRNGYTF.

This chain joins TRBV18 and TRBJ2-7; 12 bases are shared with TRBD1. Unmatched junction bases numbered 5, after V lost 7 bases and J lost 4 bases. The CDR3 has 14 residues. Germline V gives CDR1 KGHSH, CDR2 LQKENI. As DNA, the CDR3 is TGTGCCAGCTTTCCGGGACAGGGGGCGTACGAGCAGTACTTC. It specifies CASFPGQGAYEQYF. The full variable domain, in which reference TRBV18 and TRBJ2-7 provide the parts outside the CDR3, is NAGVMQNPRHLVRRRGQEARLRCSPMKGHSHVYWYRQLPEEGLKFMVYLQKENIIDESGMPKERFSAEFPKEGPSILRIQQVVRGDSAAYFCASFPGQGAYEQYFGPGTRLTVT.

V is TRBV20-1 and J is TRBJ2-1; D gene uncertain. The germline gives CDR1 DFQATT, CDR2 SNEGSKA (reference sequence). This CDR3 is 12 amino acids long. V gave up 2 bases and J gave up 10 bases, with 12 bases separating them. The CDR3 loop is CSARSPFGEQFF. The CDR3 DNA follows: TGCAGTGCTAGATCCCCCTTTGGGGAGCAGTTCTTC.

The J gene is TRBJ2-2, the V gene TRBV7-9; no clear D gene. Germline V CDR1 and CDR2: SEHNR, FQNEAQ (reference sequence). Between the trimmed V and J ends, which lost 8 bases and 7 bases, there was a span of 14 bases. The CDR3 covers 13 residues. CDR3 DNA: TGTGCCAGCGACGACCTTGAAGTCGGGGAGCTGTTTTTT. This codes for CASDDLEVGELFF.

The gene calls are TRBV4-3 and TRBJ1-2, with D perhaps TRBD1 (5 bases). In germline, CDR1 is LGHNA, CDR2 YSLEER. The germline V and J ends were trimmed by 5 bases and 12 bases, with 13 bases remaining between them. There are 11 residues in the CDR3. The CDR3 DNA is TGCGCCAGCAGCAGGGGATACGACCACACCTTC. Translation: CASSRGYDHTF.